One and the same sample provided the 13 T cell receptor beta chains below, sequenced in a study of cytotoxic CD8 clonotypes in ibrutinib-treated CLL. Sequencing used immunoSEQ multiplex PCR; TCRdb keeps in-frame clones, though not all of them. The sample yields about 160,000 clones, around 84% seen once. The sequencing here drew on PBMCs, taken after 12 months of ibrutinib treatment. The origin of the receptors is a human donor with chronic lymphocytic leukemia.

V is TRBV29-1 and J is TRBJ2-3; D remains unclear. Per the germline V gene, CDR1 is SQVTM and CDR2 is ANQGSEA. This CDR3 contains 15 residues. V shed 6 bases and J shed 3 bases, with 19 bases lying between them. CDR3: CSVEKDPTFTDTQYF. In DNA, the CDR3 is TGCAGCGTAGAGAAAGACCCCACCTTTACAGATACGCAGTATTTT.

The genes are TRBV5-8 and TRBJ1-1; 7 bases agree with TRBD1. From germline, CDR1 is SGHTS and CDR2 YDEGEE. With V trimmed by 4 bases and J by 0 bases, 6 bases remained unmatched. This CDR3 is built from 15 residues. CDR3 sequence (DNA): TGTGCCAGCAGCCAGGGACAGTTCATGAACACTGAAGCTTTCTTT. Protein sequence: CASSQGQFMNTEAFF. The whole variable domain, remainder taken from reference TRBV5-8 and TRBJ1-1, is EAGVTQSPTHLIKTRGQQATLRCSPISGHTSVYWYQQALGLGLQFLLWYDEGEERNRGNFPPRFSGRQFPNYSSELNVNALELEDSALYLCASSQGQFMNTEAFFGQGTRLTVV.

This clone appeared a single time. This chain links TRBV28 with TRBJ1-2; tentative D call: TRBD1 (6 bases). CDR1 is MDHEN and CDR2 is SYDVKM in the germline V gene. V lost 9 bases, J lost 0 bases, and 11 bases lay in between. CDR3 length: 13 amino acids. Here the CDR3 DNA reads TGTGCCAGTGGGACACTTGCTAACTATGGCTACACCTTC. Translating it yields CASGTLANYGYTF.

The gene calls are TRBV19 and TRBJ1-2; 11 bases are shared with TRBD1. V shed 6 bases, J shed 4 bases, and the junction held 19 bases outside the gene matches. This CDR3 has 19 amino acids. CDR1 LNHDA and CDR2 SQIVND come from the germline V gene (reference sequence). CDR3 coding DNA: TGTGCCAGTAGGGCCGAAAGGTCCGGGACAGGGGGTCGCGGCTATGGCTACACCTTC. Amino acid sequence: CASRAERSGTGGRGYGYTF.

The rearrangement joins TRBV9 to TRBJ1-4; 7 bases are shared with TRBD1. This CDR3 spans 15 amino acids. From germline, CDR1 is SGDLS and CDR2 YYNGEE. V trimming: 3 bases; J trimming: 5 bases; junction bases outside the gene matches: 7. CDR3 nucleotide sequence: TGTGCCAGCAGCGCCACGACAGGGACAAATGAAAAACTGTTTTTT. It yields the protein CASSATTGTNEKLFF.

The chain links TRBV11-2 to TRBJ1-2; TRBD1 is a possible D gene (5 bases). This CDR3 is built from 16 residues. Germline V gene data show CDR1 as SGHAT and CDR2 as FQNNGV. V was pared by 6 bases and J by 4 bases, with 21 bases between. The CDR3 here is CASRPNLRDGAYGYTF. In DNA, the CDR3 is TGTGCCAGCAGACCTAACCTCAGGGATGGGGCCTATGGCTACACCTTC. Full variable domain (rest looked up from reference TRBV11-2 and TRBJ1-2): EAGVAQSPRYKIIEKRQSVAFWCNPISGHATLYWYQQILGQGPKLLIQFQNNGVVDDSQLPKDRFSAERLKGVDSTLKIQPAKLEDSAVYLCASRPNLRDGAYGYTFGSGTRLTVV.

The V gene is TRBV14, the J gene TRBJ1-4; the match to TRBD1 covers 10 bases. Germline CDR1 is SGHDN and CDR2 is FVKESK. The length of the CDR3 is 18 residues. J gave up 0 bases and V 4 bases, and 8 bases lay outside the gene matches. CDR3 amino acids: CASSPETGGGTTNEKLFF. CDR3 coding DNA: TGTGCCAGCAGCCCCGAGACAGGGGGCGGGACAACTAATGAAAAACTGTTTTTT.

CDR3 DNA: TGTGCCAGCGCCTCTAGCGGGGGGGACAATGAGCAGTTCTTC. Translating it yields CASASSGGDNEQFF. The V call is TRBV7-9, the J call TRBJ2-1, with TRBD2 matching 12 bases. This CDR3 region has 14 residues. CDR1 is SEHNR and CDR2 is FQNEAQ in the germline V gene (reference sequence). Trimming removed 8 bases from V and 5 bases from J; junction bases left unmatched: 4.

The genes are TRBV11-2 and TRBJ2-7, with 9 bases identical to TRBD1. In germline, CDR1 is SGHAT, CDR2 FQNNGV. The CDR3 totals 17 residues. V shed 2 bases and J 3 bases; nucleotides not matched to a gene: 11. This CDR3 is CASSLFLGQGLVYEQYF. DNA of the CDR3: TGTGCCAGCAGCTTATTCTTGGGACAGGGTCTTGTCTACGAGCAGTACTTC.

The chain couples TRBV11-3 to TRBJ2-2; 8 nucleotides align to TRBD1. In germline, CDR1 is SGHNT, CDR2 YENEEA. The CDR3 runs to 15 residues. After removal of 3 bases from V and 3 bases from J, the junction contained 3 bases not matched to a gene. The CDR3 reads CASSLVQGDTGELFF. Written as DNA, the CDR3 is TGTGCCAGCAGCTTGGTACAGGGGGACACCGGGGAGCTGTTTTTT.

The chain employs TRBV19 and TRBJ2-3; D perhaps matches TRBD2 (5 bases). Trimming left V 5 bases short and J 0 bases short, with 15 bases between. The germline gives CDR1 LNHDA, CDR2 SQIVND (reference sequence). The CDR3 loop spans 16 amino acids. This CDR3 is CASSSGLGPSTDTQYF. The CDR3 coding sequence is TGTGCCAGTAGTTCAGGACTGGGTCCCAGCACAGATACGCAGTATTTT.

This clone was counted ten times or more. The chain uses TRBV19 and TRBJ2-7; 10 bases fit TRBD1. Trimming cost V 5 bases and J 3 bases; bases outside gene matches: 7. The CDR3 sequence is 15 residues long. Germline lookup yields CDR1 LNHDA and CDR2 SQIVND (reference sequence). CDR3 residues: CASSLSGTGVYEQYF. The CDR3, as DNA: TGTGCCAGTAGTCTCTCGGGGACAGGGGTCTACGAGCAGTACTTC.

The chain has TRBV5-1 and TRBJ2-3; maybe TRBD2 (6 bases). Germline loops: CDR1 SGHRS, CDR2 YFSETQ. The CDR3 spans 17 residues. V was clipped by 0 bases and J by 3 bases, with 17 bases between them. The DNA of the CDR3 is TGCGCCAGCAGCTTGGAATGGGGGGAACAAAGGACAGATACGCAGTATTTT. The encoded protein is CASSLEWGEQRTDTQYF. Filled out from reference TRBV5-1 and TRBJ2-3, the complete variable domain reads KAGVTQTPRYLIKTRGQQVTLSCSPISGHRSVSWYQQTPGQGLQFLFEYFSETQRNKGNFPGRFSGRQFSNSRSEMNVSTLELGDSALYLCASSLEWGEQRTDTQYFGPGTRLTVL.